The entry that follows covers one T cell receptor (beta chain) sequence. As yet, its antigen is unknown. Germline lookup yields CDR1 GTSNPN and CDR2 SVGIG (reference sequence). The CDR3 totals 10 residues. V gave up 0 bases and J gave up 9 bases, with 6 bases separating them. These data are taken from a study of cytomegalovirus exposure and HLA in healthy donors. Study outcomes and limitations: The authors excluded some V segments, including TRBV6-2 and TRBV6-3, as indistinguishable. In a later analysis, HLA-associated TCR beta chains were more clonally expanded than equally common others. Donors belonging to an Asian-associated ancestry cluster reportedly showed fewer N-insertions in productive TCRs than the 666-donor mean, according to what a later analysis found.

PCR amplification relied on 60 Vbeta primers (plus 13 Jbeta primers). As processed by the authors: In a later analysis, tens of millions of unique TCR beta chains included roughly 11 million shared by two or more donors. Profiling relied on immunoSEQ multiplex PCR, and the TCRdb table lists in-frame clones only, not all of them. The V and J calls and clone size are taken from that table; D and trimming were inferred from the DNA. Its listing shows around 200,000 clones. The source is a woman aged 25 to 45 in good health and CMV-seropositive. Sequencing input: PBMCs. The rearrangement links TRBV30 to TRBJ2-7; D call uncertain. The CDR3 spells CAWSVGGQYF. CDR3 in DNA: TGTGCCTGGAGTGTCGGTGGGCAGTACTTC.